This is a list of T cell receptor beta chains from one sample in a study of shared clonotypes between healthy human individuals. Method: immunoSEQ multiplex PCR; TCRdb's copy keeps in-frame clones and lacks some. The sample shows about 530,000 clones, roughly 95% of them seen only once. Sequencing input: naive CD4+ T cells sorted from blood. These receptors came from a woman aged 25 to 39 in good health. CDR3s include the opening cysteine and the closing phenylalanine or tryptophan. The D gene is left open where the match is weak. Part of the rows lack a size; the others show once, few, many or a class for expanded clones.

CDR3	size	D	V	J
CASSSKGLFTDTQYF	NA	NA	TRBV27	TRBJ2-3
CASTNYAYVPQHF	NA	NA	TRBV28	TRBJ1-5
CASSWYRNPYEQYF	NA	NA	TRBV27	TRBJ2-7
CASSSATSTDTQYF	NA	NA	TRBV5-5	TRBJ2-3
CAWSRCESGAGNTIYF	NA	NA	TRBV30	TRBJ1-3
CASRSGRQGQVVTQYF	NA	TRBD1	TRBV28	TRBJ2-5
CASGGVYEQYF	few	NA	TRBV2	TRBJ2-7
CASRRQGGSYEQYF	NA	TRBD1	TRBV6-6	TRBJ2-7
CASRSPADSYEQYF	NA	NA	TRBV28	TRBJ2-7
CASSFVGNSYEQYF	NA	NA	TRBV5-1	NA
CASSPPQGVYDEQYF	NA	TRBD1	TRBV28	TRBJ2-7
CASSTIGTSYYGYTF	NA	NA	TRBV28	TRBJ1-2
CASSPPPGPFRSGDQPQHF	NA	NA	TRBV18	TRBJ1-5
CASRSTVQETQYF	once	NA	TRBV5-1	TRBJ2-5
CASSLSGTVNQPQHF	few	NA	TRBV27	TRBJ1-5
CASSFRGDYGYTF	NA	NA	TRBV2	TRBJ1-2
CASSDRGAGPQHF	NA	NA	TRBV10-2	TRBJ1-5
CASSALDLNEQFF	NA	NA	TRBV2	TRBJ2-1
CASSESRGHNEKLFF	NA	NA	TRBV28	TRBJ1-4
CASSPYRLARSSYEQYF	NA	TRBD2	TRBV27	TRBJ2-7
CSVLKTGGNTEAFF	once	TRBD1	TRBV29-1	TRBJ1-1
CASSTQANEQYF	NA	NA	TRBV10-1	TRBJ2-7
CASSSLGGGLRGYF	NA	NA	TRBV28	TRBJ2-7
CASSARTSGSTGELFF	NA	TRBD2	TRBV13	TRBJ2-2
CASRDRGRHEQFF	NA	TRBD1	TRBV27	TRBJ2-1
CASSLYRTGELFF	NA	NA	TRBV11-3	TRBJ2-2
CASSPYAKEPQHF	once	NA	TRBV18	TRBJ1-5
CASSYTRVGSVQETQYF	NA	NA	TRBV28	TRBJ2-5
CSARVTEAFF	once	NA	TRBV20-1	TRBJ1-1
CASSVELRREQYF	once	NA	TRBV9	TRBJ2-7
CASSPYDGNSYNEQFF	NA	NA	TRBV18	TRBJ2-1
CASSDSGTSPPQETQYF	NA	NA	TRBV21-1	TRBJ2-5
CASSPDRYGNTEAFF	NA	NA	TRBV18	TRBJ1-1
CASSFAGRVETQYF	NA	NA	TRBV5-1	TRBJ2-5
CASSLGRGGGSGAFF	few	NA	TRBV7-6	TRBJ1-1
CASSPLGAGGNHYEQYF	NA	TRBD2	TRBV18	TRBJ2-7
CASSSRGVGGYTF	NA	NA	TRBV6-7	TRBJ1-2
CASSFGGNTGELFF	NA	NA	TRBV5-5	TRBJ2-2
CASSLDRDYGYTF	NA	NA	TRBV13	TRBJ1-2
CASSILAQSYNEQFF	NA	NA	TRBV19	TRBJ2-1
CASSEVPSGRSGELFF	NA	TRBD2	TRBV5-6	TRBJ2-2
CASSADISYEQYF	NA	NA	TRBV2	NA
CASSYSEGYEQYF	NA	NA	TRBV6-5	TRBJ2-7
CASSLTGLNTGELFF	few	NA	TRBV27	TRBJ2-2
CASCASSTDTQYF	NA	NA	TRBV18	TRBJ2-3
CAWGQDQPQHF	NA	TRBD1	TRBV30	TRBJ1-5
CASSLWPRDGYTF	NA	NA	TRBV5-6	TRBJ1-2
CATRHAGQSTVGTSGMVGELFF	NA	TRBD2	TRBV28	TRBJ2-2
CASSLTVPNYGYTF	NA	NA	TRBV28	TRBJ1-2